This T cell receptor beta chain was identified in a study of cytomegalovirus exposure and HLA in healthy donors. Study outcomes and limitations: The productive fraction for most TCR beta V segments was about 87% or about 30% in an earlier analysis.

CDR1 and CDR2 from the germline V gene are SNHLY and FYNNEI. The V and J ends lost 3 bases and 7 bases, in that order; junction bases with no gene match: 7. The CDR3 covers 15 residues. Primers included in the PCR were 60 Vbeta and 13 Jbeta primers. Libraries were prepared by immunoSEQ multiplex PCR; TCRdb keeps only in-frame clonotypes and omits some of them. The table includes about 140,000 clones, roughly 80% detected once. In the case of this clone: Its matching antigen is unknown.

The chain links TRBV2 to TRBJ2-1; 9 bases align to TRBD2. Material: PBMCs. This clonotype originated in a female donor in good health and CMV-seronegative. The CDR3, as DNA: TGTGCCAGCAGTGACCCTGCTAGCGGGGTAAATGAGCAGTTCTTC. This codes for CASSDPASGVNEQFF. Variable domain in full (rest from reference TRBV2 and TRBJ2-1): EPEVTQTPSHQVTQMGQEVILRCVPISNHLYFYWYRQILGQKVEFLVSFYNNEISEKSEIFDDQFSVERPDGSNFTLKIRSTKLEDSAMYFCASSDPASGVNEQFFGPGTRLTVL.